This TCR beta chain was sequenced in a study of beta chain features in type 1 diabetes. Whole-study context: In age, gender and cell yields, patients were similar to healthy donors. Sorted cells, about 99 million in number, were examined across all samples.

Details on this clone: What it binds is unknown.

Overall study findings and caveats: Significant though moderate, a shortening of TCRB CDR3s appeared in all four CD4+ subsets of Type 1 diabetes patients. Still unanswered here is whether HLA type influences TCRB rearrangement.

The CDR3 has 17 residues. The germline gives CDR1 SGHNT, CDR2 YYREEE (reference sequence). The trim removed 3 bases at V and 1 base at J, leaving 10 bases unmatched. Per donor, one heparinised blood draw averaged approximately 110 mL. Every bit of the isolated RNA underwent reverse transcription, so sequencing read expressed TCRB transcripts. The data were produced by immunoSEQ multiplex PCR, yet TCRdb's version contains in-frame clones alone and is incomplete. This sample has 400,000 or so clones, with over 10% found just once. Sequencing used naive CD4+ T cells from blood. The sequence was obtained from a woman younger than 30 with type 1 diabetes. The chain has TRBV5-4 and TRBJ1-1; TRBD1 matches 9 bases. The CDR3, as DNA: TGTGCCAGCAGCTCCGACAGGGGGTCTTTCCCGAACACTGAAGCTTTCTTT. It codes for CASSSDRGSFPNTEAFF.